The T cell receptor beta chain under discussion was sequenced for a study of cytomegalovirus exposure and HLA in healthy donors. Study outcomes and limitations: The study found most TCR sequences rare, yet found some public TCRs in many donors.

Clones were read by immunoSEQ multiplex PCR, and TCRdb kept only the in-frame ones, dropping some. Here the sample spans about 120,000 clones, around 87% being singletons. Germline-derived CDR1 and CDR2 are LNHDA and SQIVND (reference sequence). The V and J ends lost 3 bases and 5 bases, in that order; junction bases with no gene match: 9. This CDR3 region has 15 residues. On this clone: Its antigen is still unknown.

The clonotype originates from a woman younger than 35 in good health and CMV-seropositive. This chain uses TRBV19 with TRBJ1-1, with 7 bases fitting TRBD1. The sequencing input was PBMCs. CDR3 DNA sequence: TGTGCCAGTAGTATGATTGACAGGGTAGATACTGAAGCTTTCTTT. Translation gives CASSMIDRVDTEAFF.